A selection of T cell receptor beta chains follows, all from one sample in a study of T cells in Graves' hyperthyroidism and ophthalmopathy. TCRdb re-called the multiplex PCR reads through MiXCR, storing one row per CDR3 protein. In the table there are 550,000 to 650,000 distinct CDR3 sequences, roughly 15% of which are singletons. Sequencing was done on a sample of blood. The receptors derive from a middle-aged woman with Graves' hyperthyroidism. CDR3s include the opening cysteine and the closing phenylalanine or tryptophan. D genes are given only for firm matches. Clone size is stated in some rows and not others, as once, few, many or a class when expanded.

.	TRBJ1-6	.	TRBV5-4	TGTGCCAGCAGCTCATACGACGGAGATTCACCCCTCCACTTT	CASSSYDGDSPLHF
.	TRBJ2-7	.	TRBV19	TGTGCCAGTAGTATAGATTCGACGGACGAGCAGTACTTC	CASSIDSTDEQYF
TRBD2	TRBJ2-7	.	TRBV5-1	TGCGCCAGCAGCTTGGAATTTGGGGCTAGCGGTCCCTACGAGCAGTACTTC	CASSLEFGASGPYEQYF
TRBD2	TRBJ2-7	.	TRBV3-1	TGTGCCAGCAGCCCTCTCGGGACTAGGCGGCAGTACTTC	CASSPLGTRRQYF
.	TRBJ1-1	many	TRBV30	TGTGCCTGGAGTGTTGGGAACATGAACACTGAAGCTTTCTTT	CAWSVGNMNTEAFF
TRBD1	TRBJ1-1	many	TRBV15	TGTGCCACCAGCAGAGGAACAGGGGGGAAAGGTGAAGCTTTCTTT	CATSRGTGGKGEAFF
TRBD2	TRBJ2-7	many	TRBV4-2	TGTGCCAGCAGCCTCGCGGGAGACCCCGAGCAGTACTTC	CASSLAGDPEQYF
.	TRBJ2-1	many	TRBV9	TGTGCCAGCAGCGGAAAGGGACTTTTCAATGAGCAGTTCTTC	CASSGKGLFNEQFF
TRBD2	TRBJ2-3	many	TRBV20-1	TGCAGTGCTCTAGGGACTAGCGGCACAGATACGCAGTATTTT	CSALGTSGTDTQYF
.	TRBJ2-1	many	TRBV20-1	TGCAGTGCTAAGCGAGACGGGAGCTCCTACAATGAGCAGTTCTTC	CSAKRDGSSYNEQFF
TRBD1	TRBJ2-7	many	TRBV28	TGTGCCAGCAGCTGGGTAAGGACAGGGGGCAGGAACGAGCAGTACTTC	CASSWVRTGGRNEQYF
TRBD1	TRBJ1-2	few	TRBV6-1	TGTGCCAGCAGAGGGACCGGGACAGGGGATTTTTCTAACTATGGCTACACCTTC	CASRGTGTGDFSNYGYTF
.	TRBJ2-7	many	TRBV28	TGTGCCAGCAGTTTTGGGTCGGCCGAGCAGTACTTC	CASSFGSAEQYF
TRBD1	TRBJ1-6	.	TRBV3-1	TGTGCCAGCAGCCAGACAGGGTGGAGGGATTATAATTCACCCCTCCACTTT	CASSQTGWRDYNSPLHF
TRBD1	TRBJ1-5	many	TRBV27	TGTGCCAGCAGTTCAAAAGGGGGCATTCAGCCCCAGCATTTT	CASSSKGGIQPQHF
.	TRBJ1-2	.	TRBV28	TGTGCCAGCAGTTGGGGGGGATATGGCTACACCTTC	CASSWGGYGYTF
TRBD1	TRBJ1-1	many	TRBV3-1	TGTGCCAGCAGCGCCGGGACAGGGACCACTGAAGCTTTCTTT	CASSAGTGTTEAFF
TRBD2	TRBJ2-7	many	TRBV20-1	TGCAGTGCTAGGGATTGGACTAGCGGGGCGGGCGAGCAGTACTTC	CSARDWTSGAGEQYF
TRBD2	TRBJ2-1	.	TRBV6-7	TGTGCCAGCAGTTACCCGACTAGCGGGGAGTACAATGAGCAGTTCTTC	CASSYPTSGEYNEQFF
.	TRBJ1-1	many	TRBV5-1	TGCGCCAGCAGCTCCGATGGCACTGAAGCTTTCTTT	CASSSDGTEAFF
TRBD2	TRBJ2-7	many	TRBV7-2	TGTGCCAGCAGCTTGATGGCGGGAGGGCCGACGACCTACGAGCAGTACTTC	CASSLMAGGPTTYEQYF
TRBD1	TRBJ2-7	.	TRBV4-1	TGCGCCAGCAGCCAAGCGACAGGGGCAGGCTACGAGCAGTACTTC	CASSQATGAGYEQYF
TRBD1	TRBJ1-2	few	TRBV29-1	TGCAGCTTTGACCGTGGGACAGGGTATGGCTACACCTTC	CSFDRGTGYGYTF
TRBD1	TRBJ1-3	.	TRBV2	TGTGCCAGCAGACCTCGGACAGGGAGTTCTGGAAACACCATATATTTT	CASRPRTGSSGNTIYF
TRBD2	TRBJ2-7	many	TRBV11-1	TGTGCCAGCAGCTTAGGGACTAGCAGGGGCGAGCAGTACTTC	CASSLGTSRGEQYF
TRBD2	TRBJ2-2	many	TRBV3-1	TGTGCCAGCAGCCAAGATCGACTAGCGGGAGGGCCAAACACCGGGGAGCTGTTTTTT	CASSQDRLAGGPNTGELFF
TRBD1	TRBJ1-5	many	TRBV29-1	TGCAGCGTATCAACCGGGACAGGGGATCAGCCCCAGCATTTT	CSVSTGTGDQPQHF
.	TRBJ1-2	many	TRBV3-1	TGTGCCAGCAGCCAAGATGGCTGGGGCCCCTATTATGGCTACACCTTC	CASSQDGWGPYYGYTF
TRBD2	TRBJ2-1	many	TRBV7-2	TGTGCCAGCAGCCCCCTAGCGGGAGGAGTATACAATGAGCAGTTCTTC	CASSPLAGGVYNEQFF
.	TRBJ1-1	many	TRBV3-1	TGTGCCAGCAGCCCCCCTGGAGCGACAGGCCTGAACACTGAAGCTTTCTTT	CASSPPGATGLNTEAFF
TRBD1	TRBJ1-1	many	TRBV7-9	TGTGCCAGCAGGAAGGACAGGGTTGAAGCTTTCTTT	CASRKDRVEAFF
.	TRBJ1-1	few	TRBV20-1	TGCAGTGCCCGGACCCCCACTGAAGCTTTCTTT	CSARTPTEAFF
TRBD1	TRBJ2-7	many	TRBV6-2/TRBV6-3	TGTGCCAGCAGTTGGGACAGGGGTCCCTCCTACGAGCAGTACTTC	CASSWDRGPSYEQYF
TRBD1	TRBJ1-2	few	TRBV27	TGTGCCAGCACCAGTCGACAGGGGGTAGAGTATGGCTACACCTTC	CASTSRQGVEYGYTF
.	TRBJ1-3	few	TRBV12-3/TRBV12-4	TGTGCCAGCAGGGGTTATGAAAACACCATATATTTT	CASRGYENTIYF
TRBD2	TRBJ2-5	few	TRBV29-1	TGCAGCGCGGGACTAGCGGGAGAGACCCAGTACTTC	CSAGLAGETQYF
.	TRBJ2-6	many	TRBV29-1	TGCAGCGTTGGAGACCAGATAGGGGCCAACGTCCTGACTTTC	CSVGDQIGANVLTF
.	TRBJ1-1	many	TRBV30	TGTGCCTGGAGTGTACGGGGAAGGACTGAAGCTTTCTTT	CAWSVRGRTEAFF
.	TRBJ1-2	many	TRBV3-1	TGTGCCAGCAGCCAAGAAGGGTCAAGGGCCTATGGCTACACCTTC	CASSQEGSRAYGYTF
.	TRBJ2-5	few	TRBV6-2/TRBV6-3	TGTGCCAGCAGTTTGGGTAGGGGTGGGGGAGAGACCCAGTACTTC	CASSLGRGGGETQYF
TRBD1	TRBJ2-1	many	TRBV6-6	TGTGCCAGCAGTTACGGGACAGGGGACAATGAGCAGTTCTTC	CASSYGTGDNEQFF
.	TRBJ2-1	.	TRBV28	TGTGCCACCAAGCAGGGTGGCAATGAGCAGTTCTTC	CATKQGGNEQFF
TRBD2	TRBJ2-3	few	TRBV3-1	TGTGCCAGCAGCCAAGTGACTAGCGGGACTTCAGATACGCAGTATTTT	CASSQVTSGTSDTQYF
TRBD2	TRBJ2-1	.	TRBV7-9	TGTGCCAGCAGAACCCGGCCGGGACTAGGATCCTACAATGAGCAGTTCTTC	CASRTRPGLGSYNEQFF
.	TRBJ2-3	few	TRBV19	TGTGCCAGTAGTCTTACGGGATTCCGCACAGATACGCAGTATTTT	CASSLTGFRTDTQYF
TRBD1	TRBJ1-5	.	TRBV19	TGTGCCAGTAGTATAAAGGACAGGGCAAATCAGCCCCAGCATTTT	CASSIKDRANQPQHF
TRBD2	TRBJ2-7	many	TRBV6-2/TRBV6-3	TGTGCCAGCAGACCAGCGGGGGGATCCTACGAGCAGTACTTC	CASRPAGGSYEQYF
TRBD2	TRBJ2-3	.	TRBV9	TGTGCCAGCAGCTCGTCTAGCGGGAGTGCAGATACGCAGTATTTT	CASSSSSGSADTQYF
.	TRBJ1-1	.	TRBV13	TGTGCCAGCAGTTTCGGACACCCGGGGGACACTGAAGCTTTCTTT	CASSFGHPGDTEAFF
.	TRBJ2-5	many	TRBV12-3/TRBV12-4	TGTGCCAGCAGTTTATTGGGTTCAGAGACCCAGTACTTC	CASSLLGSETQYF
.	TRBJ1-1	many	TRBV12-3/TRBV12-4	TGTGCCAGCAGTTTACACGCGATGAACACTGAAGCTTTCTTT	CASSLHAMNTEAFF
.	TRBJ1-1	many	TRBV3-1	TGTGCCAGCAGCGGTAGGGGGGACACTGAAGCTTTCTTT	CASSGRGDTEAFF
TRBD1	TRBJ1-5	.	TRBV6-2/TRBV6-3	TGTGCCAGAAGCTCGGACAGGGTTCAGGATCAGCCCCAGCATTTT	CARSSDRVQDQPQHF
.	TRBJ2-7	many	TRBV18	TGTGCCAGCTCACCAACTAGGTTGAACGAGCAGTACTTC	CASSPTRLNEQYF